The clone carrying this T cell receptor beta chain was seen more than once but under ten times. Per the study methods: Cell counts per sample came from amplifying reference gene primers. Here immunoSEQ multiplex PCR was the method, and the copy in TCRdb shows in-frame clones only, minus some. V and J calls plus clone size are reproduced from that table; the DNA served to infer D and trimming. The sample lists approximately 270,000 clones, roughly 90% occurring once. CDR3 length equals 17 residues. The V gene's germline CDR1 is SSHAT and CDR2 FNYEAQ (reference sequence). This sample is part of a study of blood T cell repertoires in COVID-19. As for the study in general: Samples of COVID-19 (acute and convalescent) were obtained from the United States, Italy and Spain. T cells, B-cell-depleted T cells, or PBMCs supplied cDNA or gDNA.

The chain recombines TRBV7-7 with TRBJ2-6; D possibly corresponds to TRBD2 (6 bases). The sequencing input was peripheral blood. The source of this sequence is a man aged 45-65 years with acute or convalescent COVID-19. The CDR3 DNA sequence: TGTGCTAGCGGTAGGGTGGGATGGACATCTGGGGCCAACGTCCTGACTTTC. Its protein product is CASGRVGWTSGANVLTF.